This record concerns one T cell receptor (beta chain) sequence. No antigen is known for it. This sample was included in a study of identical twins. Germline V gene data show CDR1 as DFQATT and CDR2 as SNEGSKA (reference sequence). This CDR3 is built from 13 residues. The V gene lost 3 bases and the J gene lost 7 bases, with 16 bases spanning the gap. General observations from the study: Twins' surplus sharing was weaker for beta out-of-frame sequences. Sequences that were out-of-frame, alpha and twin-shared displayed an excess of low generation probability.

Healthy Caucasians were all of the donors. Template switching, a step in the protocol, added a universal primer site, and cDNA carried unique molecular identifiers. TCRdb fed the 5' RACE reads into MiXCR, producing one record per CDR3 protein. The sample has fewer than 800,000 distinct CDR3 sequences, around 7.5% seen once. These data were also reused for a study on yellow fever vaccine responses in identical twins.

The gene calls are TRBV20-1 and TRBJ2-7; a possible D gene is TRBD1 (5 bases). Sequencing was done on a sample of PBMCs. The receptor's source is a woman aged 18-30 years in good health. The DNA for the CDR3 is TGCAGTGCTAGGGACATGGGGTTTGGAGAGCAGTACTTC. As protein: CSARDMGFGEQYF.